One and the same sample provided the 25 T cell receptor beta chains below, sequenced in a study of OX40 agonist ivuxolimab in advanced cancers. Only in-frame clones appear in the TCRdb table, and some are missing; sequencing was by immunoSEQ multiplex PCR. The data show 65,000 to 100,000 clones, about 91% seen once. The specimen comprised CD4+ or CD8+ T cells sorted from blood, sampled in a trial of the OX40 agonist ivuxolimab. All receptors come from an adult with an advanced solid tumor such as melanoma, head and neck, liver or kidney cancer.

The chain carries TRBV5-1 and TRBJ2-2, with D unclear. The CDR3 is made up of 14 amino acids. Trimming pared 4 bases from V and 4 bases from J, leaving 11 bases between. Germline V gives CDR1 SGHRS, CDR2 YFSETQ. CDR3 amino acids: CASSADPVTGELFF. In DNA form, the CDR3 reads TGCGCCAGCAGCGCGGACCCCGTCACCGGGGAGCTGTTTTTT.

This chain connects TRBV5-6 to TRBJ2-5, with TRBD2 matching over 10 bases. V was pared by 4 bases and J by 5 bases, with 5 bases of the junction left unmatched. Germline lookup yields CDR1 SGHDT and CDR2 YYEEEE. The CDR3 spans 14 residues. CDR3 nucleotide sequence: TGTGCCAGCAGCGTGGGACTAGCGTGGGAGACCCAGTACTTC. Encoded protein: CASSVGLAWETQYF.

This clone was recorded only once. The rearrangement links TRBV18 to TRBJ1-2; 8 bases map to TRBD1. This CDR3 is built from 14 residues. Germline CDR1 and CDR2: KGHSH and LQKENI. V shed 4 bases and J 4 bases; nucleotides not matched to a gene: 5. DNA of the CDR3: TGTGCCAGCTCACAGACAGGGGCCCCCTATGGCTACACCTTC. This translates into CASSQTGAPYGYTF.

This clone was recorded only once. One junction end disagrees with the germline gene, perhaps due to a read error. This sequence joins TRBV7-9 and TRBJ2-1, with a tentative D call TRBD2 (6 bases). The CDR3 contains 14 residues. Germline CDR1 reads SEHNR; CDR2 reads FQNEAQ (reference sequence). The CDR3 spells CASSLGDSHNEQFF. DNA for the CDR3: TGTGCCAGCAGCTTGGGGGACTCCCACAATGAGCAGTTCTTC.

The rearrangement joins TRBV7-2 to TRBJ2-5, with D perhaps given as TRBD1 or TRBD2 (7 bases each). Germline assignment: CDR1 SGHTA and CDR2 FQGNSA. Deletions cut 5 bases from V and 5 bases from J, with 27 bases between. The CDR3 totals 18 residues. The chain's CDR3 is CASSTPGGRAGAGETQYF. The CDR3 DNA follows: TGTGCCAGCAGCACCCCAGGGGGTAGGGCGGGAGCCGGGGAGACCCAGTACTTC. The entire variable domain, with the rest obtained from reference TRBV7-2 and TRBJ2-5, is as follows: GAGVSQSPSNKVTEKGKDVELRCDPISGHTALYWYRQSLGQGLEFLIYFQGNSAPDKSGLPSDRFSAERTGGSVSTLTIQRTQQEDSAVYLCASSTPGGRAGAGETQYFGPGTRLLVL.

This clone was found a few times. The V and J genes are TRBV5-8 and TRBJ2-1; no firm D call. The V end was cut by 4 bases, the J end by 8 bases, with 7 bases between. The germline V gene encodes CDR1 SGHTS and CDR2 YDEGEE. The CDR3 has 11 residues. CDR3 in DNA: TGTGCCAGCAGCGCTTGGCATGAGCAGTTCTTC. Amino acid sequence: CASSAWHEQFF.

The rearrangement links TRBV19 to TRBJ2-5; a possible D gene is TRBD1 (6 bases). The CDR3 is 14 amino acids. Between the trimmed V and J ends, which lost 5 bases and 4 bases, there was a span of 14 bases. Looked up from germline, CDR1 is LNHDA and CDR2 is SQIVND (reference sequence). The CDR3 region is CASSPLDSRETQYF. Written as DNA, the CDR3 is TGTGCCAGTAGTCCCCTGGACAGTAGAGAGACCCAGTACTTC.

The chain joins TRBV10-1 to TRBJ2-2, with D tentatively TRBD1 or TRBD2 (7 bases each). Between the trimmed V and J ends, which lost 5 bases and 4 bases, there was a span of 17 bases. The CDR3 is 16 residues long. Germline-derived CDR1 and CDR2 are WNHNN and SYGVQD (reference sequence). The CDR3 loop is CASSCRRGGGTGELFF. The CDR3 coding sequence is TGCGCCAGCAGTTGTCGCAGGGGGGGTGGCACCGGGGAGCTGTTTTTT.

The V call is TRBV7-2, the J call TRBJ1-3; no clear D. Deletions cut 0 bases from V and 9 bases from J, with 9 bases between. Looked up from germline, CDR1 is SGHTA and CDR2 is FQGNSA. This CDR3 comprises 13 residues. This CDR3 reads CASSLAYRATIYF. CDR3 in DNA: TGTGCCAGCAGCTTAGCATACCGGGCCACCATATATTTT.

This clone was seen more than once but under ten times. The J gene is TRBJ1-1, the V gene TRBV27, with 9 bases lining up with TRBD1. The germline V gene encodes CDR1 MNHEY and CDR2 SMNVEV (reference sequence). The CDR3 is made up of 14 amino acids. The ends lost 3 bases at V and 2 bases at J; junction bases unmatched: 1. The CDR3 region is CASSLDRGNTEAFF. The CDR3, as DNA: TGTGCCAGCAGTTTGGACAGGGGAAACACTGAAGCTTTCTTT.

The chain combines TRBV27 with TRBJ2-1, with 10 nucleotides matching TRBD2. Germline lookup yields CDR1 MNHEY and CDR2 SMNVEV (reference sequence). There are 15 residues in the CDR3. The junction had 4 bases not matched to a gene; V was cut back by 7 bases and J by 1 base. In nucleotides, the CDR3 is TGTGCCAGCATGCAAGCGGGAGGGTCCTACAATGAGCAGTTCTTC. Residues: CASMQAGGSYNEQFF.

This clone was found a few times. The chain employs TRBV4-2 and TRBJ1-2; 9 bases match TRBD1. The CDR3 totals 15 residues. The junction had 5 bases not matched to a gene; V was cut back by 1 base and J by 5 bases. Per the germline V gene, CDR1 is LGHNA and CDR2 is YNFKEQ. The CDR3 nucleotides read TGTGCCAGCAGCCAAGCCGGGACAGGGCCATATGGCTACACCTTC. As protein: CASSQAGTGPYGYTF.

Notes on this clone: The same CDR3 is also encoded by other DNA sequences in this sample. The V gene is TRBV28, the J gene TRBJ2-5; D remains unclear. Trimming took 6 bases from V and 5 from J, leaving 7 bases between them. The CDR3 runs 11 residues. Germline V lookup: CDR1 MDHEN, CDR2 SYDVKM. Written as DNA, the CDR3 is TGTGCCAGCAGGCGTCAGGAGACCCAGTACTTC. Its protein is CASRRQETQYF.

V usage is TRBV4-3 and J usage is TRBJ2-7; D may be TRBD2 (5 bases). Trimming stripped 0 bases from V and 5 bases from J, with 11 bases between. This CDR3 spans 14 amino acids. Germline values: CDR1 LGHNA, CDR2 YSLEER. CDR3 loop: CASSQDTTRDEQYF. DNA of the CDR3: TGCGCCAGCAGCCAAGATACAACTAGAGACGAGCAGTACTTC.

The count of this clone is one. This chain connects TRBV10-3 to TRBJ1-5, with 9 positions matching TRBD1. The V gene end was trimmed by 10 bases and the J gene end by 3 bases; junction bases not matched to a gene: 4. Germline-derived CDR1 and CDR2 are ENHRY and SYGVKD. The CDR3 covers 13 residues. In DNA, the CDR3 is TGTGCCACCGGACAGGGGATCAATCAGCCCCAGCATTTT. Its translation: CATGQGINQPQHF.

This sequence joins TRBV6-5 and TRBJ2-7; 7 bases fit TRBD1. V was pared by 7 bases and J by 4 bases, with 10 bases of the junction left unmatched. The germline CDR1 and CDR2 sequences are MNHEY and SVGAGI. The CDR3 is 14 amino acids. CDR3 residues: CASTRRGRGYEQYF. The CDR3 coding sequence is TGTGCCAGCACGCGTAGGGGGCGAGGATACGAGCAGTACTTC.

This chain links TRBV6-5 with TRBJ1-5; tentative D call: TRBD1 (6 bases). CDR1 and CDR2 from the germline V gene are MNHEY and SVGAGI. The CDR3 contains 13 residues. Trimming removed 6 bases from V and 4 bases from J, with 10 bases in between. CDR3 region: CASSLQGNQPQHF. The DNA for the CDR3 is TGTGCCAGCAGCTTACAGGGTAATCAGCCCCAGCATTTT.

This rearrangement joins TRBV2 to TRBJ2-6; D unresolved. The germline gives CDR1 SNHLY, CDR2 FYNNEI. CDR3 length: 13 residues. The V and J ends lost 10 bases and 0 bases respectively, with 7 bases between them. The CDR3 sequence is CAKGRSGANVLTF. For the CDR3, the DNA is TGTGCCAAAGGTCGCTCTGGGGCCAACGTCCTGACTTTC.

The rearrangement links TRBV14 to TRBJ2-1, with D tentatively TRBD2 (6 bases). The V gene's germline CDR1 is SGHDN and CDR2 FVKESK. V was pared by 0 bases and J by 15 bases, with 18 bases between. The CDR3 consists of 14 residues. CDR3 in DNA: TGTGCCAGCAGCCAAGATTGGGACTCCCCTCGACCGTTCTTC. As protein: CASSQDWDSPRPFF.

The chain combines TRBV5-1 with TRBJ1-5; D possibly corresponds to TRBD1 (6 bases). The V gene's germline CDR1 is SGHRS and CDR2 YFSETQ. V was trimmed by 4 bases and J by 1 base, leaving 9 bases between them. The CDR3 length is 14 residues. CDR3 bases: TGCGCCAGCAGCCTGGACAGCAGCAATCAGCCCCAGCATTTT. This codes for CASSLDSSNQPQHF.

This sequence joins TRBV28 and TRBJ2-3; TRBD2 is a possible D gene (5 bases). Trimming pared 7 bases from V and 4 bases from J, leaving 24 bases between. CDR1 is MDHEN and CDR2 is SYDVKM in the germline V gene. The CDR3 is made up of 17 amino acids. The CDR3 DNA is TGTGCCAGCACCGCCCCACCCTGGAGGAAGCGCGCAGATACGCAGTATTTT. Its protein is CASTAPPWRKRADTQYF.

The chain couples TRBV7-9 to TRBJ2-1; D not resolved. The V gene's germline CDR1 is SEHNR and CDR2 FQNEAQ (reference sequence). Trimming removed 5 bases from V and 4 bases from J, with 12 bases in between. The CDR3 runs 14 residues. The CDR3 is CASSRVLGYNEQFF. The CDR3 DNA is TGTGCCAGCAGCCGCGTATTGGGTTACAATGAGCAGTTCTTC.

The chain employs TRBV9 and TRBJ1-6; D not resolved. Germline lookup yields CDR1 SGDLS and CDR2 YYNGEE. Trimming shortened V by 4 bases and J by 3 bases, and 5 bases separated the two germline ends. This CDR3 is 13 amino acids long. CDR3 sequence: CASSQLYNSPLHF. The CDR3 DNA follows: TGTGCCAGCAGCCAGCTCTATAATTCACCCCTCCACTTT.

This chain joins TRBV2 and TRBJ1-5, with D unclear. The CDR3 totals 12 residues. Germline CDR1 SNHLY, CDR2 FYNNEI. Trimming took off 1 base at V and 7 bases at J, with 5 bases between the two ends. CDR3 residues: CASSEGQQPQHF. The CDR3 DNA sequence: TGTGCCAGCAGTGAAGGGCAGCAGCCCCAGCATTTT.

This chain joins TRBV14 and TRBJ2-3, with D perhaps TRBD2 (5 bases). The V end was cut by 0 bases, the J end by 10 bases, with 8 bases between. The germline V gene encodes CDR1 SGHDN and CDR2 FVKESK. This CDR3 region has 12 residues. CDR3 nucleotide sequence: TGTGCCAGCAGCCAAGATAGCGTCGCGCAGTATTTT. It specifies CASSQDSVAQYF. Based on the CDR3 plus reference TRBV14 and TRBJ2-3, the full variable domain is EAGVTQFPSHSVIEKGQTVTLRCDPISGHDNLYWYRRVMGKEIKFLLHFVKESKQDESGMPNNRFLAERTGGTYSTLKVQPAELEDSGVYFCASSQDSVAQYFGPGTRLTVL.